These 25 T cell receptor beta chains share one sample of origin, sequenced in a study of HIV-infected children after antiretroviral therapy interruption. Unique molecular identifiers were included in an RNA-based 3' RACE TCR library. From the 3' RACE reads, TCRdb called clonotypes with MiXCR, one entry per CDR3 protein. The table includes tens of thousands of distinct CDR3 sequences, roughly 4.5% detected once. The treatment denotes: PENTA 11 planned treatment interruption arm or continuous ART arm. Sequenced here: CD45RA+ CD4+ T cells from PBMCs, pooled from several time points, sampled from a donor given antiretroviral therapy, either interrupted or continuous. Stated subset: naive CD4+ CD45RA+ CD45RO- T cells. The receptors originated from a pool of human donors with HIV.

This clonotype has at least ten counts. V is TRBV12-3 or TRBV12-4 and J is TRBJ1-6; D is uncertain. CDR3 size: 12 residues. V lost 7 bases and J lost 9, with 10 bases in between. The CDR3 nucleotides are TGTGCCAGCATGGAGGGTCGTTCACCCCTCCACTTT. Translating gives CASMEGRSPLHF.

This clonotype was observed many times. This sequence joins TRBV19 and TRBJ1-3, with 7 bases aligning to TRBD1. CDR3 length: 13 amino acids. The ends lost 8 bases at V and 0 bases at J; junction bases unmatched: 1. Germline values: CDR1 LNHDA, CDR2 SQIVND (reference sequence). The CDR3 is CASRTGSGNTIYF. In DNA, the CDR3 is TGTGCCAGTCGGACAGGCTCTGGAAACACCATATATTTT.

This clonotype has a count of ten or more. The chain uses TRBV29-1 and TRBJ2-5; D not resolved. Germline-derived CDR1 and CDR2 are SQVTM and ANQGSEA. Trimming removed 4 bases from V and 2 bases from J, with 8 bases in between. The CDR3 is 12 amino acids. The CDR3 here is CSVALGQETQYF. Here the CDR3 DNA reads TGCAGCGTTGCCCTGGGACAAGAGACCCAGTACTTC.

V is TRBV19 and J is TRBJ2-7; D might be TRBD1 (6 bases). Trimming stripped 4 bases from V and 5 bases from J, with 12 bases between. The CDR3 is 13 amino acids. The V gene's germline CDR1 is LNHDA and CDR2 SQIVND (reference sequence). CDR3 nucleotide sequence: TGTGCCAGTAGTAGTGACAGGATCCACGAGCAGTACTTC. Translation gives CASSSDRIHEQYF.

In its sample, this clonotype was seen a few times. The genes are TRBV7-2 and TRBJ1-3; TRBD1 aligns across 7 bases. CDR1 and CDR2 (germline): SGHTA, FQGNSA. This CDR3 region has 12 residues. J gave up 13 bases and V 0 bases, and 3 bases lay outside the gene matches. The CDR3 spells CASSLAPTGIYF. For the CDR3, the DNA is TGTGCCAGCAGCTTAGCGCCGACAGGGATATATTTT.

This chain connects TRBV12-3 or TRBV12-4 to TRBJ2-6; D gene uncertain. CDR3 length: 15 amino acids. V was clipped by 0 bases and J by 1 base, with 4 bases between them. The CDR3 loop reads CASSLASSGANVLTF. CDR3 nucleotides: TGTGCCAGCAGTTTAGCGTCTTCTGGGGCCAACGTCCTGACTTTC.

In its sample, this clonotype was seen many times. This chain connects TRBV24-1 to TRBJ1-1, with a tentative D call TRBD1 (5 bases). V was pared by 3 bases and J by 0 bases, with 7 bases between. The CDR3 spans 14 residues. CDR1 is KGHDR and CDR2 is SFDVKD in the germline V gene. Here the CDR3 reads CATSDGTVNTEAFF. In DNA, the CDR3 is TGTGCCACCAGTGATGGGACGGTGAACACTGAAGCTTTCTTT.

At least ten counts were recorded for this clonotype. The DNA for the CDR3 is TGTGCCAGCAGTTCCGGGGGAGGGGGTTTTACCTACGAGCAGTACTTC. Translated, it gives CASSSGGGGFTYEQYF. This chain connects TRBV12-3 or TRBV12-4 to TRBJ2-7; possibly TRBD2 for D (7 bases). There are 16 residues in the CDR3. Trimming removed 4 bases at V and 2 bases at J, with 18 bases between.

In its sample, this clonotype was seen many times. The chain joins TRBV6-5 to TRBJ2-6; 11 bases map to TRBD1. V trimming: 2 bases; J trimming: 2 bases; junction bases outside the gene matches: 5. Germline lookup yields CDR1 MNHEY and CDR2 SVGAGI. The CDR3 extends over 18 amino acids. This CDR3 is CASSYRDRGSPGANVLTF. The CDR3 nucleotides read TGTGCCAGCAGTTACCGGGACAGGGGGTCACCTGGGGCCAACGTCCTGACTTTC.

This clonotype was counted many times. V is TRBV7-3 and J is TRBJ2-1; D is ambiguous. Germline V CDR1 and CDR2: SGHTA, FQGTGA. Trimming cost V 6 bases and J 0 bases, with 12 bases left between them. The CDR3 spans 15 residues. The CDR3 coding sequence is TGTGCCAGCAGACTACACCCGAGCTCCTACAATGAGCAGTTCTTC. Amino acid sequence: CASRLHPSSYNEQFF.

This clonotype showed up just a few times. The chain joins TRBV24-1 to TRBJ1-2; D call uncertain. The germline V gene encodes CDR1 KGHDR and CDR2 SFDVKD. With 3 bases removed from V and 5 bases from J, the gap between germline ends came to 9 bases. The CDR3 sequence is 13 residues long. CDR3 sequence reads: CATSDRRIYGYTF. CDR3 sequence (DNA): TGTGCCACCAGTGATCGTCGGATTTATGGCTACACCTTC.

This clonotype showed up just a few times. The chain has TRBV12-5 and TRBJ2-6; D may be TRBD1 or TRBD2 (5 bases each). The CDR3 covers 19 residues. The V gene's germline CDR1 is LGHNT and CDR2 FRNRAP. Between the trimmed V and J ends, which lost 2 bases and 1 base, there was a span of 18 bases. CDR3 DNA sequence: TGTGCTAGTGGTTTGACACGGGACGGGGAACTTTCTGGGGCCAACGTCCTGACTTTC. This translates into CASGLTRDGELSGANVLTF.

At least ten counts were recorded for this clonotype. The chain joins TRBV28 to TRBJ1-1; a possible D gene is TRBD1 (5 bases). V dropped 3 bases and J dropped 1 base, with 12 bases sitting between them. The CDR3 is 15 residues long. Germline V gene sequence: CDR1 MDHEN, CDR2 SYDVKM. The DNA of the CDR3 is TGTGCCAGCAGTTTTTCCGACAGACCGAACACTGAAGCTTTCTTT. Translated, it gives CASSFSDRPNTEAFF.

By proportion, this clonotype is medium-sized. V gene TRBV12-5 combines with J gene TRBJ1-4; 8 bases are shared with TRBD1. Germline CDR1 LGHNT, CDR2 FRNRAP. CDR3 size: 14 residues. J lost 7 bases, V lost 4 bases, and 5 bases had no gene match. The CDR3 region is CASGSDREAEKLFF. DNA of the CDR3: TGTGCTAGTGGTTCGGACAGGGAGGCTGAAAAACTGTTTTTT.

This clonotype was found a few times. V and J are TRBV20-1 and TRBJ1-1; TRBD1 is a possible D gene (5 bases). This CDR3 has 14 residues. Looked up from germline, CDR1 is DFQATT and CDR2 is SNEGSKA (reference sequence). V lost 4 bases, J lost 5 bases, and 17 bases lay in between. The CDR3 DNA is TGCAGTGCTAACCCACCGGGGCCTATAACTGAAGCTTTCTTT. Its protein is CSANPPGPITEAFF.

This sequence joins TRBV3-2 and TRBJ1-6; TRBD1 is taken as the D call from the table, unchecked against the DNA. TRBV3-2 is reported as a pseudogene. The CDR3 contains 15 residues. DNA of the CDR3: TGTGCCAGCCCCGATTTGACAGCCCCAAGCTCACCCCTCCACTTT. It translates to CASPDLTAPSSPLHF.

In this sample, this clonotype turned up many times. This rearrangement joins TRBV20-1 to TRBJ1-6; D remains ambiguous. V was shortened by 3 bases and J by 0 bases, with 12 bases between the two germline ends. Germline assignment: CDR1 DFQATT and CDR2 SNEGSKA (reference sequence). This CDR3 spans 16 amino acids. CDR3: CSASAGTNSYNSPLHF. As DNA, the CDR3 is TGCAGTGCTAGTGCCGGAACCAACTCCTATAATTCACCCCTCCACTTT.

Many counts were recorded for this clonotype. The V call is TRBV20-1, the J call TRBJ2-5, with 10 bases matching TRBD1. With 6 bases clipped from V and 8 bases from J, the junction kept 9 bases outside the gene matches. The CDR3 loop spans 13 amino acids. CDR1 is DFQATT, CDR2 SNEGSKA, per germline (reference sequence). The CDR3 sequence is CSAPGTGVETQYF. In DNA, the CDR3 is TGCAGTGCCCCCGGGACAGGGGTGGAAACCCAGTACTTC.

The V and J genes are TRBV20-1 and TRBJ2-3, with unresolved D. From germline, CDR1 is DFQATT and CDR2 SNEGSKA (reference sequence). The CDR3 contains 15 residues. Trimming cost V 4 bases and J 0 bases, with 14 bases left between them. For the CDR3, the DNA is TGCAGTGCTACCCGGACCCTCTCTAGCACAGATACGCAGTATTTT. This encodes CSATRTLSSTDTQYF.

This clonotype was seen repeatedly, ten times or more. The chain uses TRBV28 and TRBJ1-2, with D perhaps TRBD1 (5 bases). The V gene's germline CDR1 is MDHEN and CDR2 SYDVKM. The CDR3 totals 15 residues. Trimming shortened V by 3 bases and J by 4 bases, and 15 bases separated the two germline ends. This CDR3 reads CASSFRWGDFYGYTF. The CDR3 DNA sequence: TGTGCCAGCAGTTTTCGCTGGGGGGACTTCTATGGCTACACCTTC.

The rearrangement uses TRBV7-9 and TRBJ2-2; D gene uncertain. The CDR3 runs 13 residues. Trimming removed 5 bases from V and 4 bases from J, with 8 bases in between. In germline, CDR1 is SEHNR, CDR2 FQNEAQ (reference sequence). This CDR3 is CASSVDTTGELFF. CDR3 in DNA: TGTGCCAGCAGCGTCGATACCACCGGGGAGCTGTTTTTT.

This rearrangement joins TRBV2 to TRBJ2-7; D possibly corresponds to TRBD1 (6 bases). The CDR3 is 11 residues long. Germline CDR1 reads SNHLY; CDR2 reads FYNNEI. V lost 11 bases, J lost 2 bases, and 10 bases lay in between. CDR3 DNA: TGTGCCCACTCAGGGGCCTACGAGCAGTACTTC. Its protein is CAHSGAYEQYF.

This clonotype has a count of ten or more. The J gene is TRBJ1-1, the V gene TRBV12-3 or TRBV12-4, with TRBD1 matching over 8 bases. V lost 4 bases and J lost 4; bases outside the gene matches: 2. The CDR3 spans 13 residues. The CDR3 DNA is TGTGCCAGCAGTTCGGACAGGGCCACTGAAGCTTTCTTT. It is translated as CASSSDRATEAFF.

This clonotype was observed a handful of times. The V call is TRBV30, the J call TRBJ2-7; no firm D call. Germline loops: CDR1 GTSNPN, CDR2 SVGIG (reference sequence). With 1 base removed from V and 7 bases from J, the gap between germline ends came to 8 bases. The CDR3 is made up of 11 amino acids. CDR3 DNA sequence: TGTGCCTGGAGTGGAACCACAGAGCAGTACTTC. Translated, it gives CAWSGTTEQYF.

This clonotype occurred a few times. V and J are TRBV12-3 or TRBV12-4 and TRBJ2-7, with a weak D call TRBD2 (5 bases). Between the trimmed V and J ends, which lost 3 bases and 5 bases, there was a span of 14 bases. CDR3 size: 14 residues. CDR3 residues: CASSFRQLRDEQYF. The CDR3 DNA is TGTGCCAGCAGTTTTCGGCAGTTGAGGGACGAGCAGTACTTC.